This T cell receptor beta chain was obtained from a study of blood T cell repertoires in COVID-19. The overall study: Sites in the United States, Italy and Spain provided acute and convalescent COVID-19 samples.

Produced via immunoSEQ multiplex PCR; TCRdb's table is partial and in-frame only. The table records some 250,000 clones, 85% to 90% of them present only once. Allocation to cohorts depended on clinical history reported by the participants. Each recovered donor of Cohort 3 presented with two negative PCRs, clearance, or symptom resolution. Germline loops: CDR1 LNHNV, CDR2 YYDKDF (reference sequence). Between the trimmed V and J ends, which lost 4 bases and 1 base, there was a span of 7 bases. This CDR3 has 14 residues. The rearrangement joins TRBV15 to TRBJ2-2, with D possibly matching TRBD1 (5 bases). Sequencing used PBMCs or T cells enriched from blood (not recorded which). The receptor comes from a man in his forties or fifties who had recovered from COVID-19. DNA for the CDR3: TGTGCCACCAGCAAGCAGGGGAACACCGGGGAGCTGTTTTTT. Its translation: CATSKQGNTGELFF. Full variable domain (missing parts from reference TRBV15 and TRBJ2-2): DAMVIQNPRYQVTQFGKPVTLSCSQTLNHNVMYWYQQKSSQAPKLLFHYYDKDFNNEADTPDNFQSRRPNTSFCFLDIRSPGLGDTAMYLCATSKQGNTGELFFGEGSRLTVL.